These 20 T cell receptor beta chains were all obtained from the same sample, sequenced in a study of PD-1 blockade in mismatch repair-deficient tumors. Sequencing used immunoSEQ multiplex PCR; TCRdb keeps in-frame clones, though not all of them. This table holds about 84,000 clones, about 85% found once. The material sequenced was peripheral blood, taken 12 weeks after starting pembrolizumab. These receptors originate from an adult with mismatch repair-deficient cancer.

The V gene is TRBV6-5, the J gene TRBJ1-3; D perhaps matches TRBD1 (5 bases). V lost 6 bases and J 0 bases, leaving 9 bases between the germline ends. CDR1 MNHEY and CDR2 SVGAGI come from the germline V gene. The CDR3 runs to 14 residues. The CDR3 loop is CASSVDNSGNTIYF. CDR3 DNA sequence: TGTGCCAGCAGCGTGGACAACTCTGGAAACACCATATATTTT.

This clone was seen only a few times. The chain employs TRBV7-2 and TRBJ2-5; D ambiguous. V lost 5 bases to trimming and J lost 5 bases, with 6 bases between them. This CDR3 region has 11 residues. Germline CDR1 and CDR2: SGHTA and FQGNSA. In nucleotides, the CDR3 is TGTGCCAGCAGCCCCGTTGAGACCCAGTACTTC. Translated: CASSPVETQYF.

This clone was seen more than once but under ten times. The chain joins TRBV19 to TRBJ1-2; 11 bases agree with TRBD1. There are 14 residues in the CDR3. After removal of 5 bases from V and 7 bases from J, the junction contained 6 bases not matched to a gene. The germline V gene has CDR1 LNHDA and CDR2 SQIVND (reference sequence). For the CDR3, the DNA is TGTGCCAGTAGTCTCGGACAGGGGGCGGTTGGCTACACCTTC. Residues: CASSLGQGAVGYTF. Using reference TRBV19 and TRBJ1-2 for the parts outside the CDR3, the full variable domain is DGGITQSPKYLFRKEGQNVTLSCEQNLNHDAMYWYRQDPGQGLRLIYYSQIVNDFQKGDIAEGYSVSREKKESFPLTVTSAQKNPTAFYLCASSLGQGAVGYTFGSGTRLTVV.

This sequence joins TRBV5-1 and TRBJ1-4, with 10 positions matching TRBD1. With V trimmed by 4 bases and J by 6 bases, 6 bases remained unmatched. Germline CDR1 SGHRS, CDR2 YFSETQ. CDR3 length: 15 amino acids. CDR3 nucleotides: TGCGCCAGCAGCACGGGACAGGGGTTATATGAAAAACTGTTTTTT. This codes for CASSTGQGLYEKLFF.

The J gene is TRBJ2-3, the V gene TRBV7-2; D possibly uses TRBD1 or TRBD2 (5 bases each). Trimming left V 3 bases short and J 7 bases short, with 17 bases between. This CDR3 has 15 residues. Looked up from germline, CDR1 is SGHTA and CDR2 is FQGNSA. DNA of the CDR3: TGTGCCAGCAGCTTTGAGGGGACCCCCCCGAATACGCAGTATTTT. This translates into CASSFEGTPPNTQYF.

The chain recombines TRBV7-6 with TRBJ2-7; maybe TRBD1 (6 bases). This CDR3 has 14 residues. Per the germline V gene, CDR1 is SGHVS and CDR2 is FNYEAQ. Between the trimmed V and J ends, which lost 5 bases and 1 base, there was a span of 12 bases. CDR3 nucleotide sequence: TGTGCCAGCAGCCCCGGGACACATTCCTACGAGCAGTACTTC. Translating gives CASSPGTHSYEQYF.

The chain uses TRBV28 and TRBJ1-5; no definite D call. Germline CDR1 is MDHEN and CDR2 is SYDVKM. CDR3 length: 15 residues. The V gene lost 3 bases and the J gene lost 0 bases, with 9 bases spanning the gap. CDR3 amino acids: CASSLGPYSNQPQHF. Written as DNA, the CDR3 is TGTGCCAGCAGTTTGGGCCCGTATAGCAATCAGCCCCAGCATTTT.

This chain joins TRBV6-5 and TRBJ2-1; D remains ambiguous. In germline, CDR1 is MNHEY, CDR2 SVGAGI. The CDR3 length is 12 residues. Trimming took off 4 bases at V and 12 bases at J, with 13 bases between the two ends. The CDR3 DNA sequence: TGTGCCAGCAGTTCGAATCAGAGAGGGCAGTTCTTC. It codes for CASSSNQRGQFF.

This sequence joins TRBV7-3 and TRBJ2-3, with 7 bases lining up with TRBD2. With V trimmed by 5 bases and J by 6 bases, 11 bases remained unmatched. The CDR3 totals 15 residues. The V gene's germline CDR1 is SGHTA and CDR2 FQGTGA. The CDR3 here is CASSPRLALRDTQYF. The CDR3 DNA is TGTGCCAGCAGCCCCAGACTAGCCTTACGCGATACGCAGTATTTT. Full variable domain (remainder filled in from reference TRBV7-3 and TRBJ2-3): GAGVSQTPSNKVTEKGKYVELRCDPISGHTALYWYRQSLGQGPEFLIYFQGTGAADDSGLPNDRFFAVRPEGSVSTLKIQRTERGDSAVYLCASSPRLALRDTQYFGPGTRLTVL.

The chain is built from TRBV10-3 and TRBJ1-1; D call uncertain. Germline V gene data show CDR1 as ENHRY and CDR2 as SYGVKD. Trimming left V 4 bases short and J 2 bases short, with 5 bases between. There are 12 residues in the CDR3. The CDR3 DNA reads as TGTGCCATCAGTGGATTAAACACTGAAGCTTTCTTT. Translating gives CAISGLNTEAFF.

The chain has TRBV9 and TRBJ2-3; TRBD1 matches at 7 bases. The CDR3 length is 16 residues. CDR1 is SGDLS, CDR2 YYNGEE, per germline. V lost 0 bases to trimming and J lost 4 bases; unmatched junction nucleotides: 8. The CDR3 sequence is CASSVGQGMFADTQYF. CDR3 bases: TGTGCCAGCAGCGTAGGACAGGGAATGTTCGCAGATACGCAGTATTTT.

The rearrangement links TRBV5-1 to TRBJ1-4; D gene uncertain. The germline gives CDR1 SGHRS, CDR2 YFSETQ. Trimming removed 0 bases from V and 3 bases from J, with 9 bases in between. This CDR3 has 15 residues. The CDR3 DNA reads TGCGCCAGCAGCTTGGCCGGTCTGGCTAATGAAAAACTGTTTTTT. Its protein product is CASSLAGLANEKLFF.

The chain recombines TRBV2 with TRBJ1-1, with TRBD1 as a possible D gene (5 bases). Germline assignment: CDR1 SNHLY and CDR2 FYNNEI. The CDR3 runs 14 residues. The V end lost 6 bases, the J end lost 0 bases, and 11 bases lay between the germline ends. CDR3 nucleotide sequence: TGTGCCAGCAGAGCAGGGTCCATGAACACTGAAGCTTTCTTT. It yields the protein CASRAGSMNTEAFF.

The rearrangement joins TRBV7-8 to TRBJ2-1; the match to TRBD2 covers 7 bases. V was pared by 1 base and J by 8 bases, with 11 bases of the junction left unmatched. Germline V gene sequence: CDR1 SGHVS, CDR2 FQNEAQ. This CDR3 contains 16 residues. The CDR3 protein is CASSLGGGRAGDEQFF. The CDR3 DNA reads TGTGCCAGCAGCTTAGGTGGTGGGAGGGCCGGGGATGAGCAGTTCTTC.

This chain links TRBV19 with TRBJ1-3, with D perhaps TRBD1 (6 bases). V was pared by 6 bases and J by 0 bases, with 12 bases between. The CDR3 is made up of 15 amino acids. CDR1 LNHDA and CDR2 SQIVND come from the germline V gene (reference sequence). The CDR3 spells CASSGQSSSGNTIYF. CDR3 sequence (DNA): TGTGCCAGTAGCGGACAGTCGAGCTCTGGAAACACCATATATTTT.

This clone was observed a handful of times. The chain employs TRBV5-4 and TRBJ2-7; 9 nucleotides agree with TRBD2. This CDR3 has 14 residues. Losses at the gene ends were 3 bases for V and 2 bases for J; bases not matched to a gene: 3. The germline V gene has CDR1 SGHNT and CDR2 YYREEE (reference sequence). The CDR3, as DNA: TGTGCCAGCAGCTCCGGACTAGCGACCTACGAGCAGTACTTC. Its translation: CASSSGLATYEQYF. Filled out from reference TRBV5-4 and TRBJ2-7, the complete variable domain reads ETGVTQSPTHLIKTRGQQVTLRCSSQSGHNTVSWYQQALGQGPQFIFQYYREEENGRGNFPPRFSGLQFPNYSSELNVNALELDDSALYLCASSSGLATYEQYFGPGTRLTVT.

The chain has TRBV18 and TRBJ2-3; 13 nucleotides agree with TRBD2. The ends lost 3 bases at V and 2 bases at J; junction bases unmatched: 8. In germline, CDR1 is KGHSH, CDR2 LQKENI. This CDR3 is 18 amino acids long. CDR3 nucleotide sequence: TGTGCCAGCTCACCGATACGGACTAGCGGGAGATACACAGATACGCAGTATTTT. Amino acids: CASSPIRTSGRYTDTQYF.

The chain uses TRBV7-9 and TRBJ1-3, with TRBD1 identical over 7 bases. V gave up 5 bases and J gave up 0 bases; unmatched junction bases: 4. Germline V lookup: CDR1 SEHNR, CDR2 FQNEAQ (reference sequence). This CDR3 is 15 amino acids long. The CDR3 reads CASSRDSYSGNTIYF. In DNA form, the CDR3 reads TGTGCCAGCAGCCGGGACAGTTACTCTGGAAACACCATATATTTT.

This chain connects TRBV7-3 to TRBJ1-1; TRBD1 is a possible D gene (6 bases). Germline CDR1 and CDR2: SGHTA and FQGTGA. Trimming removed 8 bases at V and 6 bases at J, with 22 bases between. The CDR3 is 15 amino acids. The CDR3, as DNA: TGTGCCAGCGCTGTTAGGGGGGGCTTTAACTCTGAAGCTTTCTTT. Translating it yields CASAVRGGFNSEAFF.

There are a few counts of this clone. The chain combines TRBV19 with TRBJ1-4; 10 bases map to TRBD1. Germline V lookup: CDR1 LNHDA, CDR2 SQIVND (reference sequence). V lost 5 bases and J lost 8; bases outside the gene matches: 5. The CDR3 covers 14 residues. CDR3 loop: CASSSGTGDEKLFF. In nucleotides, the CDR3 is TGTGCCAGTAGTTCCGGGACAGGGGACGAAAAACTGTTTTTT.